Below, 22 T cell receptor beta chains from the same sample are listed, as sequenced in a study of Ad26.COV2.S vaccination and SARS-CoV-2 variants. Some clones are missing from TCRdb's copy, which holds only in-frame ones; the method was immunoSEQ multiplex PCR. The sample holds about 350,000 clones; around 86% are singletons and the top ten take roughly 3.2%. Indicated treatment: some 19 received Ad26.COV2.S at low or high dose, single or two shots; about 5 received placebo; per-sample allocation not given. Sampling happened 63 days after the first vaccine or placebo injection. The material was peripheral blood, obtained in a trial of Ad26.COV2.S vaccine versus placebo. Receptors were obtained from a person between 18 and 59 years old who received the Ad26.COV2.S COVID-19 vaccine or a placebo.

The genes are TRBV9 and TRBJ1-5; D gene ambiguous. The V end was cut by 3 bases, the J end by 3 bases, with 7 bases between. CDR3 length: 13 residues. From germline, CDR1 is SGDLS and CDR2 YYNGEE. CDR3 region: CASSAGYNQPQHF. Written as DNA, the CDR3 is TGTGCCAGCAGCGCGGGGTACAATCAGCCCCAGCATTTT.

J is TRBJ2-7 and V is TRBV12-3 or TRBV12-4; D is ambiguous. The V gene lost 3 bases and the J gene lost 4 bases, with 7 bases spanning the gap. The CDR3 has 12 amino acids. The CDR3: CASSFLGYEQYF. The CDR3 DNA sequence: TGTGCCAGCAGTTTTCTGGGTTACGAGCAGTACTTC.

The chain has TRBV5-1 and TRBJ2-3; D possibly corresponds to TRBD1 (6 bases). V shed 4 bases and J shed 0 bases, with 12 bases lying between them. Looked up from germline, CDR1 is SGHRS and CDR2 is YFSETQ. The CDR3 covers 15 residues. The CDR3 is CASSVQGVSTDTQYF. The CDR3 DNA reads TGCGCCAGCAGCGTACAGGGAGTCAGCACAGATACGCAGTATTTT.

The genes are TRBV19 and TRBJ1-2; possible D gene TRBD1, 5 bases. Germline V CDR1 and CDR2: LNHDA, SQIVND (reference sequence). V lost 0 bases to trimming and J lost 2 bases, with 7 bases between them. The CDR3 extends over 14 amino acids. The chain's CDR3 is CASSIDGTNYGYTF. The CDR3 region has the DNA TGTGCCAGTAGTATAGACGGGACGAACTATGGCTACACCTTC.

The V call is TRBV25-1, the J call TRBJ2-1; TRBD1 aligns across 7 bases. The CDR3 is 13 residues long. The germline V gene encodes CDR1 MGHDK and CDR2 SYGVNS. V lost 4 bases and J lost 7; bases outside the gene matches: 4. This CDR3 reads CASSATGLNEQFF. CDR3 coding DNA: TGTGCCAGCAGTGCGACAGGGTTGAATGAGCAGTTCTTC.

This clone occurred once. In DNA form, the CDR3 reads TGTGCCAGCAGTTTATTACCAGGGCGGTGGGCCGGGGAGCTGTTTTTT. This gives the protein CASSLLPGRWAGELFF. The V gene is TRBV27, the J gene TRBJ2-2; tentatively, D is TRBD1 (5 bases). In germline, CDR1 is MNHEY, CDR2 SMNVEV (reference sequence). Trimming removed 1 base from V and 6 bases from J, with 15 bases in between. This CDR3 comprises 16 residues.

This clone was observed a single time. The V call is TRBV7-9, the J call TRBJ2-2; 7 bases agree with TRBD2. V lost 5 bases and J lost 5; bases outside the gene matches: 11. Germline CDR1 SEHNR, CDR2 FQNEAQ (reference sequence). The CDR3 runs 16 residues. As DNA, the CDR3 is TGTGCCAGCAGCGTTTCCGGGACTATCATGACCGGGGAGCTGTTTTTT. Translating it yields CASSVSGTIMTGELFF.

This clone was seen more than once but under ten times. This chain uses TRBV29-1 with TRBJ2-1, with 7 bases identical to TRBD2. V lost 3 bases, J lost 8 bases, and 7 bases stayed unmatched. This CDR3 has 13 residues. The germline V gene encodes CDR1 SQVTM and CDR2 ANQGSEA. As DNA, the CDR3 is TGCAGCGTTGACCGGGGAGGGTTGGATGAGCAGTTCTTC. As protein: CSVDRGGLDEQFF.

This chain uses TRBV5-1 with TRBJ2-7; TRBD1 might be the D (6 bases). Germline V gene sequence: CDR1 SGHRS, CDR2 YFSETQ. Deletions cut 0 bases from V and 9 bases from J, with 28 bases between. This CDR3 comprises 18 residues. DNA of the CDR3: TGCGCCAGCAGCTTGGCCTATAGCAGTGACAGGCGAATAAGCGGGCAGTACTTC. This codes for CASSLAYSSDRRISGQYF.

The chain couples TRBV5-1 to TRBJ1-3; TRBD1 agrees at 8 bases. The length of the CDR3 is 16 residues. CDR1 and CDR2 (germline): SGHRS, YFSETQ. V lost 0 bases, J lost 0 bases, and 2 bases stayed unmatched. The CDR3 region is CASSLGTGPSGNTIYF. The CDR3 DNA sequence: TGCGCCAGCAGCTTGGGGACAGGGCCCTCTGGAAACACCATATATTTT.

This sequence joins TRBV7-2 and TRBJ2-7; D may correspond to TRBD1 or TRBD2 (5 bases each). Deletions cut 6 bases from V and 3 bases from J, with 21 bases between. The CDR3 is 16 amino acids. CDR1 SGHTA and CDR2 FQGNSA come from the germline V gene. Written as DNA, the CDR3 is TGTGCCAGCAGTCTCGGGGCTGACTTGAGCTACTACGAGCAGTACTTC. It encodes CASSLGADLSYYEQYF.

Here the CDR3 reads CASSLDVGTEQFF. The CDR3, as DNA: TGTGCCAGCAGCTTAGACGTAGGGACAGAGCAGTTCTTC. The gene calls are TRBV7-9 and TRBJ2-1; tentative D call: TRBD1 (6 bases). Germline V gene lookup returns CDR1 SEHNR and CDR2 FQNEAQ (reference sequence). The CDR3 has 13 amino acids. V lost 1 base to trimming and J lost 10 bases, with 11 bases between them.

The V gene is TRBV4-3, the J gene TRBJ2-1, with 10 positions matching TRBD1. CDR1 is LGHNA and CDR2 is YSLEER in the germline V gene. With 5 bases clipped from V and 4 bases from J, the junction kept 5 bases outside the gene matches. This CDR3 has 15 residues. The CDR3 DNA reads TGCGCCAGCAGCTCCGGGACAGGGGTTTACAATGAGCAGTTCTTC. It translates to CASSSGTGVYNEQFF.

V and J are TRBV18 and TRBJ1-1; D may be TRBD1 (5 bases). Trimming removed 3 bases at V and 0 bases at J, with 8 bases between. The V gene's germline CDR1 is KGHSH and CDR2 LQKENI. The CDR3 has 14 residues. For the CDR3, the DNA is TGTGCCAGCTCACCGGGACTTCTGAACACTGAAGCTTTCTTT. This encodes CASSPGLLNTEAFF. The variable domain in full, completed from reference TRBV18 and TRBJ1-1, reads NAGVMQNPRHLVRRRGQEARLRCSPMKGHSHVYWYRQLPEEGLKFMVYLQKENIIDESGMPKERFSAEFPKEGPSILRIQQVVRGDSAAYFCASSPGLLNTEAFFGQGTRLTVV.

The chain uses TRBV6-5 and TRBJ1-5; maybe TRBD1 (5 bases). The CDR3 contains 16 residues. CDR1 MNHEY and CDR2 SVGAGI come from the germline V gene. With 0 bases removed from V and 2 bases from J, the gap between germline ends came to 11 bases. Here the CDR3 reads CASSYSYQGGNQPQHF. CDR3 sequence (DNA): TGTGCCAGCAGTTACTCGTATCAGGGAGGCAATCAGCCCCAGCATTTT.

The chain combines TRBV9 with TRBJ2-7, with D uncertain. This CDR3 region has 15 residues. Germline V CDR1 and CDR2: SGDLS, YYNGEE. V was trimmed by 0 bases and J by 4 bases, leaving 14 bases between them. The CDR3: CASSVGVVTGYEQYF. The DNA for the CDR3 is TGTGCCAGCAGCGTAGGGGTGGTCACCGGTTACGAGCAGTACTTC.

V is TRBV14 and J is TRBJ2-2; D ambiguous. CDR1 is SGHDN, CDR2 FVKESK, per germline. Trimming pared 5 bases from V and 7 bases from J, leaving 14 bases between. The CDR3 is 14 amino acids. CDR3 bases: TGTGCCAGCAGCGCCGAGGTCGGTTACGGGGAGCTGTTTTTT. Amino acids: CASSAEVGYGELFF.

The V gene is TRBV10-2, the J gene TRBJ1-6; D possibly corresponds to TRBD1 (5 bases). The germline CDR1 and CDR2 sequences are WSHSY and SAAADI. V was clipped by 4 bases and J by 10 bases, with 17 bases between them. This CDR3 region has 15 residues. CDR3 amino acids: CASSVSTVRTSPLHF. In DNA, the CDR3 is TGCGCCAGCAGTGTATCGACAGTCCGGACCTCACCCCTCCACTTT.

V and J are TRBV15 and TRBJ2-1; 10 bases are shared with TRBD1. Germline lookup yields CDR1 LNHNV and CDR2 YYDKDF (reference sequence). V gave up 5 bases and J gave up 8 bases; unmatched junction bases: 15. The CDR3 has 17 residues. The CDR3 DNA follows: TGTGCCACCAGCGACCCACGGGACAGGGGAGGTCAGGATGAGCAGTTCTTC. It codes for CATSDPRDRGGQDEQFF.

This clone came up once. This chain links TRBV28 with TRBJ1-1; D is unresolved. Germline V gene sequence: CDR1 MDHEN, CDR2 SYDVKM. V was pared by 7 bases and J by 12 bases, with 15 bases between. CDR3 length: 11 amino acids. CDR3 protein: CASNTTMLSFF. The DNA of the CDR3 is TGTGCCAGCAATACTACCATGCTTTCTTTCTTT.

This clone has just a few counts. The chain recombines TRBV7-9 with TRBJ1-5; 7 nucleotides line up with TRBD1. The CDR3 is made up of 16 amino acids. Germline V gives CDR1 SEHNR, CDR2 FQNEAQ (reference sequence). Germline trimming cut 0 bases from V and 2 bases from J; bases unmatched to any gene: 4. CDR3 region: CASSLASGQGNQPQHF. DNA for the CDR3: TGTGCCAGCAGCTTAGCGTCCGGACAGGGCAATCAGCCCCAGCATTTT.

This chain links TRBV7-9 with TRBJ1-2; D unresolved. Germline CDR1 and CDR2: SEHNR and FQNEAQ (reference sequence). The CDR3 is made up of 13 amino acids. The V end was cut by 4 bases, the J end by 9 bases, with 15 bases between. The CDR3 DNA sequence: TGTGCCAGCAGCTCTAGTCCCCCTACCCGCTACACCTTC. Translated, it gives CASSSSPPTRYTF.